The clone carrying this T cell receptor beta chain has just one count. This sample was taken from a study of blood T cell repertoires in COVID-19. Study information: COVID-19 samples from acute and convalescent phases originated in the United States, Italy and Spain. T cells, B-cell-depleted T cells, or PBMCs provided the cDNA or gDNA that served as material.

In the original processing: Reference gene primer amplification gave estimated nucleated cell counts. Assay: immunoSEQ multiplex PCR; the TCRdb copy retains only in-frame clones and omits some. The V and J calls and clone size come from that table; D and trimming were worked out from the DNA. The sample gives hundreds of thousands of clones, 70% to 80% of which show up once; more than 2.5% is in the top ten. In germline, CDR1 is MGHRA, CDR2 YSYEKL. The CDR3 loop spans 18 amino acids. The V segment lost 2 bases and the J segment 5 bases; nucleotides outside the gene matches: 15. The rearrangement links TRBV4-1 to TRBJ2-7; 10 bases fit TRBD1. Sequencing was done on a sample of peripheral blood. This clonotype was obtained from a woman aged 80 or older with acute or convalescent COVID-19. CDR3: CASSQLPGDRGKGNEQYF. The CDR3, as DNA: TGCGCCAGCAGCCAACTTCCAGGGGACAGGGGAAAAGGTAACGAGCAGTACTTC.